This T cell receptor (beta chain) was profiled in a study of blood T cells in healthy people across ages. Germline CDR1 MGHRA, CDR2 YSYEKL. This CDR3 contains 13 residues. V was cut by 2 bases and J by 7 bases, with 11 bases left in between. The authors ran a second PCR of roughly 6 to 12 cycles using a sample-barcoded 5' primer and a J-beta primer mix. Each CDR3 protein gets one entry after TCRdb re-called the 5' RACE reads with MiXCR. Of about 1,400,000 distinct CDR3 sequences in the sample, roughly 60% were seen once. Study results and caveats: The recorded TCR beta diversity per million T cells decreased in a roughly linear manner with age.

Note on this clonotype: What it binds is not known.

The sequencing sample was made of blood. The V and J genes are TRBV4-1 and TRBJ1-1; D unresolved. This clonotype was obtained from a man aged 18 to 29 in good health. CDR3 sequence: CASSQRPGSEAFF. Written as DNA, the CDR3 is TGCGCCAGCAGCCAACGTCCGGGGAGTGAAGCTTTCTTT.